One TCR beta chain is described in this entry. This record belongs to a study of blood T cell repertoires in COVID-19. Study information: Acute-phase and convalescent COVID-19 samples originated in the United States, Italy and Spain. In each case, the material was cDNA or gDNA derived from T cells, B-cell-depleted T cells, or PBMCs.

As originally analysed: By means of reference gene primer amplification, nucleated cell counts were estimated. Repertoires were generated with immunoSEQ multiplex PCR, while TCRdb's copy carries only in-frame clones and drops some. That table furnishes V, J and clone size, whereas the DNA furnished D and trimming. The profile shows 100,000 to 150,000 clones, approximately 90% of them singletons. The CDR3 runs to 14 residues. Trimming removed 4 bases from V and 0 bases from J, with 9 bases in between. Per germline, CDR1 SGHRS and CDR2 YFSETQ. Sequencing was performed on peripheral blood. The chain recombines TRBV5-1 with TRBJ2-3; tentatively, D is TRBD2 (6 bases). This clonotype was obtained from a man in his fifties or sixties with acute or convalescent COVID-19. CDR3 DNA: TGCGCCAGCAGCCCGCGGGGTAGCACAGATACGCAGTATTTT. Translated: CASSPRGSTDTQYF.